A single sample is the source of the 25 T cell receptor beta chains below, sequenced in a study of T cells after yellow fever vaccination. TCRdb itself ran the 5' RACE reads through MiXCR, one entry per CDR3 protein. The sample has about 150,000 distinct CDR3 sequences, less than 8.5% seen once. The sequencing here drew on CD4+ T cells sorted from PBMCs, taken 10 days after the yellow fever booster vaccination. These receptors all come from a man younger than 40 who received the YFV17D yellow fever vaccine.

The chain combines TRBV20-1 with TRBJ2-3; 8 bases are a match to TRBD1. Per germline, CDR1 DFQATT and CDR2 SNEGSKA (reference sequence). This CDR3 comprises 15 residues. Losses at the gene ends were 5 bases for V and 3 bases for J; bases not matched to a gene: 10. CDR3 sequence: CSAYRGQGSTDTQYF. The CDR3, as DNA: TGCAGTGCTTACCGTGGACAGGGCTCGACAGATACGCAGTATTTT.

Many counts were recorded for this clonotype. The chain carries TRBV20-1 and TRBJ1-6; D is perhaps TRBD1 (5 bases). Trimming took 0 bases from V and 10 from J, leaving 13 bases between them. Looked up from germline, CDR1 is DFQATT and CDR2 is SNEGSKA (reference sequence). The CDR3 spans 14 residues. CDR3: CSARDIGDGSPLHF. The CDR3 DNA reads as TGCAGTGCTAGAGATATAGGGGATGGATCACCCCTCCACTTT.

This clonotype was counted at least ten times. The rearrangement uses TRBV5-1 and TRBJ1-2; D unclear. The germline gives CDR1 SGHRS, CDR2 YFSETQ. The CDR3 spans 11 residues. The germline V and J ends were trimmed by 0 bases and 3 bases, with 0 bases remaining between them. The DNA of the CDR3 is TGCGCCAGCAGCTTGGACTATGGCTACACCTTC. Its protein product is CASSLDYGYTF. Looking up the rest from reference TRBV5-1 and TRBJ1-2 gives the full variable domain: KAGVTQTPRYLIKTRGQQVTLSCSPISGHRSVSWYQQTPGQGLQFLFEYFSETQRNKGNFPGRFSGRQFSNSRSEMNVSTLELGDSALYLCASSLDYGYTFGSGTRLTVV.

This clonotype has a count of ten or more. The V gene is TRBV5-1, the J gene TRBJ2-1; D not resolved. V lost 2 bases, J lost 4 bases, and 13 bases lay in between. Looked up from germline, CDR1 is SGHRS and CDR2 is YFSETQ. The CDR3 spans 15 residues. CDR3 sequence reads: CASSFGTQSYNEQFF. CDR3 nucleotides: TGCGCCAGCAGCTTTGGCACCCAATCGTACAATGAGCAGTTCTTC. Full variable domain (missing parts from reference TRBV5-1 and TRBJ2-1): KAGVTQTPRYLIKTRGQQVTLSCSPISGHRSVSWYQQTPGQGLQFLFEYFSETQRNKGNFPGRFSGRQFSNSRSEMNVSTLELGDSALYLCASSFGTQSYNEQFFGPGTRLTVL.

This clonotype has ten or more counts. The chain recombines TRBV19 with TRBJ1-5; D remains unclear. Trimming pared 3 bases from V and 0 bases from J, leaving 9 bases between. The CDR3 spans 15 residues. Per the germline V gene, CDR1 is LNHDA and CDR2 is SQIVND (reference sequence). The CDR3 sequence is CASSILGDSNQPQHF. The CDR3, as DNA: TGTGCCAGTAGTATCCTCGGGGATAGCAATCAGCCCCAGCATTTT.

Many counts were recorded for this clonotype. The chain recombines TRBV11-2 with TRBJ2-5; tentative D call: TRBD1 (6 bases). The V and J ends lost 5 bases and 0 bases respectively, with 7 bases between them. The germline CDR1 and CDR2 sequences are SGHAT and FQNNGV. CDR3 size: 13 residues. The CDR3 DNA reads TGTGCCAGCAGCCAGGGGTACCAAGAGACCCAGTACTTC. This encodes CASSQGYQETQYF.

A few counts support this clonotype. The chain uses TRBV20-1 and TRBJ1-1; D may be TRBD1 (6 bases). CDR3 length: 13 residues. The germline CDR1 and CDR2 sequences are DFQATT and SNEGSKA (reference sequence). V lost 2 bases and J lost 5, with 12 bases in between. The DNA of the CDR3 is TGCAGTGCTAGATCAGGGGAGTCAACTGAAGCTTTCTTT. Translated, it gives CSARSGESTEAFF.

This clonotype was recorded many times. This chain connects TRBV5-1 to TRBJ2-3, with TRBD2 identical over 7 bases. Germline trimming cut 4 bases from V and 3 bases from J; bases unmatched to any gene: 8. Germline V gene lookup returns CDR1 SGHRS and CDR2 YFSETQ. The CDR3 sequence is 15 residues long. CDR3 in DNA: TGCGCCAGCAGCCCCAAGGGCGGGGGAACAGATACGCAGTATTTT. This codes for CASSPKGGGTDTQYF.

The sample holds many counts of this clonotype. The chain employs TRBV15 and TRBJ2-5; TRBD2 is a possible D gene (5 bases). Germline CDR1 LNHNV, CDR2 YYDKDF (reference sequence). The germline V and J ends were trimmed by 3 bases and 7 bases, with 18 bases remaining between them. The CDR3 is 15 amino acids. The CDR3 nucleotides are TGTGCCACCAGCAGGCCAAGACTACCCCCTGGGACCCAGTACTTC. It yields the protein CATSRPRLPPGTQYF. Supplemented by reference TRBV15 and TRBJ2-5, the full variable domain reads DAMVIQNPRYQVTQFGKPVTLSCSQTLNHNVMYWYQQKSSQAPKLLFHYYDKDFNNEADTPDNFQSRRPNTSFCFLDIRSPGLGDTAMYLCATSRPRLPPGTQYFGPGTRLLVL.

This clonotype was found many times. The CDR3 DNA is TGCGCCAGCAGCTACGAGAACTATGGCTACACCTTC. This gives the protein CASSYENYGYTF. J is TRBJ1-2 and V is TRBV4-3; no clear D. This CDR3 has 12 residues. Trimming pared 5 bases from V and 2 bases from J, leaving 6 bases between. The germline gives CDR1 LGHNA, CDR2 YSLEER.

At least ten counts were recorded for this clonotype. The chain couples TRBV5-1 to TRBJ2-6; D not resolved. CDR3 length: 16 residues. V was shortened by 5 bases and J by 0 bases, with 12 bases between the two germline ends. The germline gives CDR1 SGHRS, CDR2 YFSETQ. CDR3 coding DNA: TGCGCCAGCAGGGGAACCTGGACCTCTGGGGCCAACGTCCTGACTTTC. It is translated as CASRGTWTSGANVLTF. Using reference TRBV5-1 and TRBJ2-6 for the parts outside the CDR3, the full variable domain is KAGVTQTPRYLIKTRGQQVTLSCSPISGHRSVSWYQQTPGQGLQFLFEYFSETQRNKGNFPGRFSGRQFSNSRSEMNVSTLELGDSALYLCASRGTWTSGANVLTFGAGSRLTVL.

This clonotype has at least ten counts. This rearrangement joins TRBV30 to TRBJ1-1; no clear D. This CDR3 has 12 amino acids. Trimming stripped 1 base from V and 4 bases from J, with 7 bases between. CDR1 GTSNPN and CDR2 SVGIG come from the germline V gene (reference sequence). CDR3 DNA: TGTGCCTGGAGTGACGCACCCACTGAAGCTTTCTTT. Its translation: CAWSDAPTEAFF. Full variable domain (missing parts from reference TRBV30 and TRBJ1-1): SQTIHQWPATLVQPVGSPLSLECTVEGTSNPNLYWYRQAAGRGLQLLFYSVGIGQISSEVPQNLSASRPQDRQFILSSKKLLLSDSGFYLCAWSDAPTEAFFGQGTRLTVV.

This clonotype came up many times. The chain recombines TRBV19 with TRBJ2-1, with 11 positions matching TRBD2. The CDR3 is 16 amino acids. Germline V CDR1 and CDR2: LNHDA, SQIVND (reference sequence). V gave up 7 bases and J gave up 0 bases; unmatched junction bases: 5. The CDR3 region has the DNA TGTGCCAGTAAGGCGACTAGCGGGAACTCCTACAATGAGCAGTTCTTC. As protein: CASKATSGNSYNEQFF.

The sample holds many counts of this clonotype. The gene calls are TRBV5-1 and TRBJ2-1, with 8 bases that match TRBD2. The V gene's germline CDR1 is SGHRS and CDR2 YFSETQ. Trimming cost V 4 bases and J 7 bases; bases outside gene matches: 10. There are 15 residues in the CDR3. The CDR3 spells CASSQSGRGKNEQFF. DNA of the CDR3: TGCGCCAGCAGCCAAAGCGGGAGAGGTAAAAATGAGCAGTTCTTC.

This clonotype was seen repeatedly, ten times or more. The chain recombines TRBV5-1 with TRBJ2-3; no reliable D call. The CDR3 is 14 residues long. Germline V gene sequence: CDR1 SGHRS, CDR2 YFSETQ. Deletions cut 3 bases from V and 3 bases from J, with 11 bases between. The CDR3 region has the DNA TGCGCCAGCAGCTCCGAGCCCCTGACAGATACGCAGTATTTT. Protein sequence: CASSSEPLTDTQYF.

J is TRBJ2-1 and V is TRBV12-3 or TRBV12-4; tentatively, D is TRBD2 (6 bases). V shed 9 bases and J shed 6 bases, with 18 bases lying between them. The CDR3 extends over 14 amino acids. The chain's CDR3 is CARTDYPSVNEQFF. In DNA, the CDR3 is TGTGCCAGGACGGACTACCCGAGCGTCAATGAGCAGTTCTTC.

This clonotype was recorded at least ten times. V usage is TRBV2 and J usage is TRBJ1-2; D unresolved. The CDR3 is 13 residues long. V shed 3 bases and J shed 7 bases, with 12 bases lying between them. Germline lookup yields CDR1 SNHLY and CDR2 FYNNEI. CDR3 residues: CASSEYGVGGYTF. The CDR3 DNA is TGTGCCAGCAGTGAGTATGGCGTCGGTGGCTACACCTTC.

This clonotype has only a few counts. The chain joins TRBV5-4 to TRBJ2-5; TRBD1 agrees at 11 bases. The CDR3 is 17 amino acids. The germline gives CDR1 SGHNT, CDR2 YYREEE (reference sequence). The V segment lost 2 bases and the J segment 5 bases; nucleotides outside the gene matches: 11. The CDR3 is CASSFPGTGGAGETQYF. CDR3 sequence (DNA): TGTGCCAGCAGCTTCCCCGGGACAGGGGGAGCAGGGGAGACCCAGTACTTC. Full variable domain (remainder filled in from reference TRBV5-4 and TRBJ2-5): ETGVTQSPTHLIKTRGQQVTLRCSSQSGHNTVSWYQQALGQGPQFIFQYYREEENGRGNFPPRFSGLQFPNYSSELNVNALELDDSALYLCASSFPGTGGAGETQYFGPGTRLLVL.

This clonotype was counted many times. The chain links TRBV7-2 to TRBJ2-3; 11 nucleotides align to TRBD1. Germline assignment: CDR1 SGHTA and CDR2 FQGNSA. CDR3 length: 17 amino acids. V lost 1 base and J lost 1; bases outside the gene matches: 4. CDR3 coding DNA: TGTGCCAGCAGCTTAGTAGGGACAGGGGGGCGCACAGATACGCAGTATTTT. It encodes CASSLVGTGGRTDTQYF. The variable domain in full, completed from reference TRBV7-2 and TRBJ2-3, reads GAGVSQSPSNKVTEKGKDVELRCDPISGHTALYWYRQSLGQGLEFLIYFQGNSAPDKSGLPSDRFSAERTGGSVSTLTIQRTQQEDSAVYLCASSLVGTGGRTDTQYFGPGTRLTVL.

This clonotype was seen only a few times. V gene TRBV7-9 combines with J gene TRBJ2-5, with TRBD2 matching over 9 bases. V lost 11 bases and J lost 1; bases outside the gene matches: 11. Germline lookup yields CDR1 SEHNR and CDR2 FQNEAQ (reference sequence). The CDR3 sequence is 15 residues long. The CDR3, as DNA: TGTGCCGCCACAGCCATAGCGGGGGCCCAAGAGACCCAGTACTTC. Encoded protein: CAATAIAGAQETQYF. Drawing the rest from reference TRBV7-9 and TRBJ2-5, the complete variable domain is DTGVSQNPRHKITKRGQNVTFRCDPISEHNRLYWYRQTLGQGPEFLTYFQNEAQLEKSRLLSDRFSAERPKGSFSTLEIQRTEQGDSAMYLCAATAIAGAQETQYFGPGTRLLVL.

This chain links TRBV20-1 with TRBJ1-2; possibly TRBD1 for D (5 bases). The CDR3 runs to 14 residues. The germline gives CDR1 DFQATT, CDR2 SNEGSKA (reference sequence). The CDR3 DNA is TGCAGCGGGGGGGAAGGGTCGGTAAACTATGGCTACACCTTC. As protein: CSGGEGSVNYGYTF.

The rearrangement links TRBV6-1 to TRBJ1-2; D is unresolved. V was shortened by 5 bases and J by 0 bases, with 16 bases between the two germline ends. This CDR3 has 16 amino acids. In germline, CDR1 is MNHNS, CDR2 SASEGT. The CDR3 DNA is TGTGCCAGCAGTACCCATGGATCGCCAGCTAACTATGGCTACACCTTC. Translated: CASSTHGSPANYGYTF.

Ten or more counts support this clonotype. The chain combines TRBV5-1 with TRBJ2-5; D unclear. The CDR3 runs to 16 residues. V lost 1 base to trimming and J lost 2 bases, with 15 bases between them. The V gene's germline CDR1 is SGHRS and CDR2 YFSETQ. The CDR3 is CASSLSRVSAQETQYF. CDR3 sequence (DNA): TGCGCCAGCAGCTTGTCTAGGGTCTCGGCGCAAGAGACCCAGTACTTC.

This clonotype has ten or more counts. The CDR3 bases are TGTGCCAGCTCAAGGACTAGCGGGACTGAGACCCAGTACTTC. It yields the protein CASSRTSGTETQYF. The chain has TRBV18 and TRBJ2-5, with TRBD2 identical over 12 bases. Germline trimming cut 5 bases from V and 5 bases from J; bases unmatched to any gene: 3. There are 14 residues in the CDR3. Per the germline V gene, CDR1 is KGHSH and CDR2 is LQKENI.

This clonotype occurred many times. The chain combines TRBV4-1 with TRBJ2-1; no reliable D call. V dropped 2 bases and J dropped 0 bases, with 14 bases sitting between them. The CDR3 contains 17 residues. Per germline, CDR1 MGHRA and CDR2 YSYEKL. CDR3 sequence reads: CASSQTPGGRSYNEQFF. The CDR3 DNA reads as TGCGCCAGCAGCCAAACTCCAGGCGGACGCTCCTACAATGAGCAGTTCTTC.